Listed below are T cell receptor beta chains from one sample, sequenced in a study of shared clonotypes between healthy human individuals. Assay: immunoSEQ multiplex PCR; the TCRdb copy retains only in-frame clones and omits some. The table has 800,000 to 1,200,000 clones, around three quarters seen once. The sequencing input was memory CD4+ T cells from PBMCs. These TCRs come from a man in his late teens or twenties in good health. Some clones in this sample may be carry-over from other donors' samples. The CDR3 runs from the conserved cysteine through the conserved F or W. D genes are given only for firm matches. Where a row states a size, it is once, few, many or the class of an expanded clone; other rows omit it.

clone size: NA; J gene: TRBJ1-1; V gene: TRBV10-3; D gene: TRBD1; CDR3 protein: CAISAQGANTEAFF; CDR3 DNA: TGTGCCATCAGTGCCCAGGGGGCGAACACTGAAGCTTTCTTT
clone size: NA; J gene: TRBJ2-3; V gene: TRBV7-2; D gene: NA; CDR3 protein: CASSLERRDGTDTQYF; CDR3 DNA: TGTGCCAGCAGCTTAGAGCGTAGGGACGGCACAGATACGCAGTATTTT
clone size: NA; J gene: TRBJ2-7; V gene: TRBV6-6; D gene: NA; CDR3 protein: CASSPQGRDEQYF; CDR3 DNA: TGTGCCAGCAGCCCACAGGGCAGAGACGAGCAGTACTTC
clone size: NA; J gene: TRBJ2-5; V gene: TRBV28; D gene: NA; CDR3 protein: CASSQSQQGGLQETQYF; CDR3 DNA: TGTGCCAGCAGTCAATCTCAACAAGGGGGTCTCCAAGAGACCCAGTACTTC
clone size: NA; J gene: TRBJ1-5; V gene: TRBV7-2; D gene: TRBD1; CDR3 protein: CASSLWAGGDQPQHF; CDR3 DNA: TGTGCCAGCAGCTTATGGGCAGGGGGCGATCAGCCCCAGCATTTT
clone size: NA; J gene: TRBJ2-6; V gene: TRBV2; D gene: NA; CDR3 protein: CASSASLPGANVLTF; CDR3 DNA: TGTGCCAGCAGTGCTTCTCTACCCGGGGCCAACGTCCTGACTTTC
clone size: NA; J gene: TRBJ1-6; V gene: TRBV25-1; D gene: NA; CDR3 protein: CASSGYDRNSPLHF; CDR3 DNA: TGTGCCAGCAGTGGCTATGACAGGAATTCACCCCTCCACTTT
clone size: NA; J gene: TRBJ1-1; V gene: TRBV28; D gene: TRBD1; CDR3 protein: CASIDRVFIGTEAFF; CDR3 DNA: TGTGCCAGCATAGACAGGGTGTTTATCGGGACTGAAGCTTTCTTT
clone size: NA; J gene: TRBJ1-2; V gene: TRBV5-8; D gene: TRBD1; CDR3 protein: CASSPPQGALGYTF; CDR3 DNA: TGTGCCAGCAGCCCTCCCCAGGGGGCGCTGGGCTACACCTTC
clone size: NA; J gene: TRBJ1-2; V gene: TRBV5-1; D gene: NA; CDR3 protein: CASSLAITLAAGYTF; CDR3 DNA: TGCGCCAGCAGCTTGGCGATCACACTTGCGGCTGGCTACACCTTC
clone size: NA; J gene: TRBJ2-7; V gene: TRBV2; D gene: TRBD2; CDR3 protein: CASSSGPGLAGNRFYEQYF; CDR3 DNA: TGTGCCAGCAGTAGTGGGCCGGGACTAGCGGGAAATCGGTTCTACGAGCAGTACTTC
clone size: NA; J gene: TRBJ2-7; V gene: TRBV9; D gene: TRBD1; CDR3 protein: CASSDDRGSYEQYF; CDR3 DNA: TGTGCCAGCAGTGACGACAGGGGGTCCTACGAGCAGTACTTC
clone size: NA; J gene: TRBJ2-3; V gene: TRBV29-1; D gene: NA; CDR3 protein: CSVEGGRGADTQYF; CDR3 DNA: TGCAGCGTTGAAGGAGGCAGGGGGGCAGATACGCAGTATTTT
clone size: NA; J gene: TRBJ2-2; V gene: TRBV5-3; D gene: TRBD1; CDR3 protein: CARSPHRDRHTLNTGELFF; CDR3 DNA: TGTGCCAGAAGCCCGCACCGGGACAGGCACACTCTGAACACCGGGGAGCTGTTTTTT
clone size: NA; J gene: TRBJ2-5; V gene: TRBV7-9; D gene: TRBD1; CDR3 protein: CASSNRDRGLGETQYF; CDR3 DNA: TGTGCCAGCAGCAACCGGGACAGGGGGCTTGGGGAGACCCAGTACTTC
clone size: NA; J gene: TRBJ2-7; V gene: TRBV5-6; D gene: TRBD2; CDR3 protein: CASSLSTSAVDEQYF; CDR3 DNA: TGTGCCAGCAGCTTGTCGACTAGCGCGGTCGACGAGCAGTACTTC
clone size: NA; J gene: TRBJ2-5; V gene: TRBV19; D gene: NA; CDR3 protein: CASRGGPGSNQETQYF; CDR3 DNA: TGTGCCAGTAGAGGAGGGCCAGGGAGTAACCAAGAGACCCAGTACTTC
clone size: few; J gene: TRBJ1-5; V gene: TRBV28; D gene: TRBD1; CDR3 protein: CASSEDRGAGNQPQHF; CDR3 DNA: TGTGCCAGCAGTGAGGACAGGGGGGCTGGCAATCAGCCCCAGCATTTT
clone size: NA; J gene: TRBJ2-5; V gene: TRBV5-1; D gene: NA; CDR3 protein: CASSLSPQETQYF; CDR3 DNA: TGCGCCAGCAGCTTATCCCCCCAAGAGACCCAGTACTTC
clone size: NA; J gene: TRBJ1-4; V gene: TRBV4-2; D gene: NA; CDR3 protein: CASSQDGGYDEKLFF; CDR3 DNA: TGTGCCAGCAGCCAAGATGGCGGGTACGATGAAAAACTGTTTTTT
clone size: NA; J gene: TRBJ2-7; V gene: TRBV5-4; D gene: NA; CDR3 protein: CASSLDGTRYYEQYF; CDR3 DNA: TGTGCCAGCAGCTTGGATGGGACCAGGTACTACGAGCAGTACTTC
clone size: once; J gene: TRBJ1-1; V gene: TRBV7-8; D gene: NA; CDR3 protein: CASSAPRTLLGTEAFF; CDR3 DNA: TGTGCCAGCAGCGCCCCTAGGACTTTATTGGGCACTGAAGCTTTCTTT
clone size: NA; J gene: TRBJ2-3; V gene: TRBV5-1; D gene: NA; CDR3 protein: CASSLGSSTDTQYF; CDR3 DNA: TGCGCCAGCAGCTTAGGGAGTAGCACAGATACGCAGTATTTT
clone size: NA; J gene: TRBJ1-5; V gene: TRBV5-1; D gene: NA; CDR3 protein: CASSLGGTGDQPQHF; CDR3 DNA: TGCGCCAGCAGCTTGGGGGGGACGGGCGATCAGCCCCAGCATTTT
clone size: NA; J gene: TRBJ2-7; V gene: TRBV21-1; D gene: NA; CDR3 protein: CASPRGWRVDSYEQYF; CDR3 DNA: TGTGCCAGCCCAAGGGGATGGCGGGTCGACTCCTACGAGCAGTACTTC
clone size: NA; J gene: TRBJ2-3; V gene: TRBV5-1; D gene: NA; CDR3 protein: CASNLGYSLTVTDTQYF; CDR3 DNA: TGCGCCAGCAATCTTGGATACAGCCTAACCGTCACAGATACGCAGTATTTT
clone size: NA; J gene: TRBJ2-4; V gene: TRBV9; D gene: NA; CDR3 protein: CASSLGEGLNIQYF; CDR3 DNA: TGTGCCAGCAGCTTAGGAGAGGGATTGAACATTCAGTACTTC
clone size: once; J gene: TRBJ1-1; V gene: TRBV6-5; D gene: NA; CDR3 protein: CASRQNRQRNTEAFF; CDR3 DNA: TGTGCCAGCAGGCAAAATCGACAGAGGAACACTGAAGCTTTCTTT
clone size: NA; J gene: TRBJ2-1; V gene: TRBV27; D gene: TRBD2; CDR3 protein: CASSFWTSGKIYNEQFF; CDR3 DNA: TGTGCCAGCAGTTTTTGGACTAGCGGGAAAATCTACAATGAGCAGTTCTTC
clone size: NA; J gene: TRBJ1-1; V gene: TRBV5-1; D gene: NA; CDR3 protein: CASSLATETEAFF; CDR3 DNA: TGCGCCAGCAGCTTGGCCACGGAAACTGAAGCTTTCTTT
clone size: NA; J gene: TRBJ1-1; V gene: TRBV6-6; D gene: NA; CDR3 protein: CASSYDGNTEAFF; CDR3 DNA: TGTGCCAGCAGTTACGACGGTAACACTGAAGCTTTCTTT
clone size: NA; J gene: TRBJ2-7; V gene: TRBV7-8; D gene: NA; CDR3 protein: CASSSIGGPSYEQYF; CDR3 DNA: TGTGCCAGCAGCTCCATCGGAGGGCCATCCTACGAGCAGTACTTC
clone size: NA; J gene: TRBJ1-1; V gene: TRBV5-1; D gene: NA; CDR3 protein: CASKRTNTEAFF; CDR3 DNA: TGCGCCAGCAAGAGAACCAACACTGAAGCTTTCTTT
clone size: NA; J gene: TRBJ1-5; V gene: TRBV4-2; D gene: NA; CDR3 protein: CASSQENVRAGNQPQHF; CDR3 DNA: TGTGCCAGCAGCCAAGAAAATGTGAGGGCAGGCAATCAGCCCCAGCATTTT
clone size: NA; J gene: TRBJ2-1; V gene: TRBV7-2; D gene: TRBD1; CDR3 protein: CASSPQGAQEQFF; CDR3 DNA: TGTGCCAGCAGCCCCCAGGGGGCTCAGGAGCAGTTCTTC
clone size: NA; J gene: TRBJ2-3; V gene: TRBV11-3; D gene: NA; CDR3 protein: CASSFSGIRTDTQYF; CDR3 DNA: TGTGCCAGCAGCTTTTCAGGCATACGCACAGATACGCAGTATTTT
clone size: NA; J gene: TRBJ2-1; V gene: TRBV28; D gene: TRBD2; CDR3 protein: CASNLGGTSVHNEQFF; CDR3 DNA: TGTGCCAGCAACTTGGGCGGGACTAGCGTCCACAATGAGCAGTTCTTC
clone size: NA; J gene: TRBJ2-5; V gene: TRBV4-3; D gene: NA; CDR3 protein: CASSQGLGEGARGETQYF; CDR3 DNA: TGCGCCAGCAGCCAAGGTTTGGGAGAGGGAGCCCGGGGGGAGACCCAGTACTTC
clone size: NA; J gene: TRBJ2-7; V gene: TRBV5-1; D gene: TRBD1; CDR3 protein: CASSGGTTGGREQYF; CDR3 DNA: TGCGCCAGTAGTGGTGGGACAACAGGGGGAAGGGAGCAGTACTTC
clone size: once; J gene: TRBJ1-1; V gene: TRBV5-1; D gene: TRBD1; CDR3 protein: CASSRQGGNTEAFF; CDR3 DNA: TGCGCCAGCAGCCGACAGGGCGGGAACACTGAAGCTTTCTTT
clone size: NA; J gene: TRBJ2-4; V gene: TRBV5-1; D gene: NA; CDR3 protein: CASRGGDLAKNIQYF; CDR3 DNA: TGCGCCAGCAGGGGCGGGGACCTAGCCAAAAACATTCAGTACTTC
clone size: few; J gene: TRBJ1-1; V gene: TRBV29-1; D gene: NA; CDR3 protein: CSVEWFVETLNTEAFF; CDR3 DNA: TGCAGCGTTGAATGGTTCGTCGAGACCCTCAACACTGAAGCTTTCTTT
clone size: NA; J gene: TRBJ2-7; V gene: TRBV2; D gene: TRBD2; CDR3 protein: CASTSGKYEQYF; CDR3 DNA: TGTGCCAGCACTAGCGGGAAGTACGAGCAGTACTTC
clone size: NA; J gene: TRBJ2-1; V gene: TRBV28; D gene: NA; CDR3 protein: CASISAGGAYNEQFF; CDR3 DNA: TGTGCCAGCATTAGCGCCGGGGGCGCCTACAATGAGCAGTTCTTC
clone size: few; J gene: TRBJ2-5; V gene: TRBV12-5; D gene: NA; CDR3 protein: CASGFQETQYF; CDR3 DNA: TGTGCTAGTGGTTTCCAAGAGACCCAGTACTTC
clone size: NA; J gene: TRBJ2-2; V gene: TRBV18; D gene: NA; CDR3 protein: CASSPQRMTNTGELFF; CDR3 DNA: TGTGCCAGCTCACCACAACGGATGACGAACACCGGGGAGCTGTTTTTT